This T cell receptor beta chain was obtained from a study of blood T cell repertoires in COVID-19. Across the whole study: T cells, B-cell-depleted T cells, or PBMCs supplied cDNA or gDNA.

The participants were between about 18 and 90 years old and came from under 25 US areas. Categorization into cohorts depended on clinical history that participants reported. As originally analysed: Estimation of nucleated cell counts was performed using reference gene primer amplification. The assay was immunoSEQ multiplex PCR, and TCRdb's table has in-frame clones only and misses some. The D gene and trimming were derived from the DNA, and the V and J assignments and clone size from that table. The data show roughly 250,000 clones, just over 90% seen once. This receptor was taken from a woman between 40 and 50 years old with acute COVID-19. The sample taken for sequencing was PBMCs or T cells enriched from blood (not recorded which).

CDR3 amino acids: CASRPTGNYGYTF. The CDR3 DNA follows: TGTGCCAGCAGACCTACAGGGAACTATGGCTACACCTTC. The chain couples TRBV6-5 to TRBJ1-2; D possibly corresponds to TRBD1 (6 bases). Trimming removed 6 bases from V and 2 bases from J, with 10 bases in between. The CDR3 has 13 amino acids. Germline V gene sequence: CDR1 MNHEY, CDR2 SVGAGI.